These 27 T cell receptor beta chains share one sample of origin, sequenced in a study of CD8 T cells in ankylosing spondylitis. TCRdb re-called the 5' RACE reads with MiXCR, one entry per CDR3 protein. The data contain 30,000 to 45,000 distinct CDR3 sequences, around an eighth of them singletons. Sequencing was done on a sample of synovial fluid, either unsorted or a sorted T cell fraction (not recorded which). These receptors all stem from a male donor with ankylosing spondylitis.

CDR3 protein: CASSPARGPSIYEQYF. CDR3 sequence (DNA): TGTGCCAGCAGCCCAGCCAGGGGTCCCTCCATATACGAGCAGTACTTC. V and J are TRBV7-2 and TRBJ2-7, with D possibly being TRBD1 (6 bases). V gave up 5 bases and J gave up 4 bases, with 21 bases separating them. Germline assignment: CDR1 SGHTA and CDR2 FQGNSA. There are 16 residues in the CDR3.

The rearrangement uses TRBV15 and TRBJ1-3; the D gene is possibly TRBD1 (5 bases). Germline loops: CDR1 LNHNV, CDR2 YYDKDF (reference sequence). This CDR3 comprises 17 residues. V was shortened by 5 bases and J by 1 base, with 18 bases between the two germline ends. CDR3 sequence reads: CATSATQARDSGNTIYF. The DNA of the CDR3 is TGTGCCACCAGCGCAACACAGGCTAGGGATTCTGGAAACACCATATATTTT. Filled out from reference TRBV15 and TRBJ1-3, the complete variable domain reads DAMVIQNPRYQVTQFGKPVTLSCSQTLNHNVMYWYQQKSSQAPKLLFHYYDKDFNNEADTPDNFQSRRPNTSFCFLDIRSPGLGDTAMYLCATSATQARDSGNTIYFGEGSWLTVV.

The chain uses TRBV24-1 and TRBJ2-3; D is unresolved. The V and J ends lost 3 bases and 4 bases respectively, with 7 bases between them. CDR1 and CDR2 from the germline V gene are KGHDR and SFDVKD. CDR3 length equals 13 residues. The CDR3 DNA reads as TGTGCCACCAGTGATCTTGTTGCAGATACGCAGTATTTT. It specifies CATSDLVADTQYF.

This clonotype was counted many times. This chain links TRBV24-1 with TRBJ2-1; D may be TRBD1 (5 bases). V lost 5 bases and J 0 bases, leaving 13 bases between the germline ends. The CDR3 extends over 16 amino acids. Germline lookup yields CDR1 KGHDR and CDR2 SFDVKD. CDR3 DNA: TGTGCCACCAGTGCAGGGAATATGATCTCCTACAATGAGCAGTTCTTC. It yields the protein CATSAGNMISYNEQFF.

This chain connects TRBV6-2 or TRBV6-3 to TRBJ2-1; TRBD1 aligns across 8 bases. The V and J ends lost 5 bases and 4 bases, in that order; junction bases with no gene match: 13. Germline V gene data show CDR1 as MNHEY and CDR2 as SVGEGT. The CDR3 extends over 17 amino acids. CDR3 protein: CASSGTGGTEIYNEQFF. CDR3 in DNA: TGTGCCAGCAGTGGGACAGGTGGGACAGAGATTTACAATGAGCAGTTCTTC.

V gene TRBV30 combines with J gene TRBJ2-7; 8 bases are shared with TRBD1. The germline V gene has CDR1 GTSNPN and CDR2 SVGIG (reference sequence). The CDR3 has 14 amino acids. The junction had 7 bases not matched to a gene; V was cut back by 3 bases and J by 3 bases. CDR3 nucleotide sequence: TGTGCCTGGAGCAAGACAGGGGTTTTCTACGAGCAGTACTTC. It encodes CAWSKTGVFYEQYF.

The chain employs TRBV5-6 and TRBJ2-1, with TRBD2 as a possible D gene (6 bases). The CDR3 contains 15 residues. CDR1 SGHDT and CDR2 YYEEEE come from the germline V gene. V was cut by 0 bases and J by 4 bases, with 11 bases left in between. CDR3 DNA sequence: TGTGCCAGCAGCTTGGACGGGAGAGGTTACAATGAGCAGTTCTTC. Translation: CASSLDGRGYNEQFF.

The V call is TRBV10-3, the J call TRBJ2-2; 9 bases line up with TRBD1. V was clipped by 7 bases and J by 5 bases; unmatched bases: 5. The CDR3 runs to 14 residues. Germline CDR1 ENHRY, CDR2 SYGVKD. The CDR3 DNA follows: TGTGCCATCAAGGGACAGGGTTTTACCGGGGAGCTGTTTTTT. Its protein product is CAIKGQGFTGELFF.

There are a few counts of this clonotype. V is TRBV20-1 and J is TRBJ2-5, with D maybe TRBD1 (5 bases). Germline lookup yields CDR1 DFQATT and CDR2 SNEGSKA (reference sequence). Trimming pared 3 bases from V and 11 bases from J, leaving 10 bases between. This CDR3 is built from 10 residues. CDR3 residues: CSARQGLQYF. The CDR3 DNA follows: TGCAGTGCTAGGCAGGGTCTACAGTACTTC.

This clonotype has at least ten counts. The chain couples TRBV7-9 to TRBJ2-1; 7 bases align to TRBD2. The CDR3 length is 14 residues. Germline loops: CDR1 SEHNR, CDR2 FQNEAQ (reference sequence). Trimming removed 8 bases from V and 3 bases from J; junction bases left unmatched: 7. The CDR3 reads CASRRGEFYNEQFF. The CDR3 DNA follows: TGTGCCAGCCGCCGGGGGGAGTTCTACAATGAGCAGTTCTTC.

This clonotype has at least ten counts. J is TRBJ2-3 and V is TRBV12-3 or TRBV12-4; D possibly uses TRBD1 or TRBD2 (5 bases each). The V and J ends lost 2 bases and 4 bases respectively, with 31 bases between them. The CDR3 consists of 21 residues. The CDR3 nucleotides read TGTGCCAGCAGTTTATGGGTCACTGTGGGGGACGCGTGGGAAAGTTCAGATACGCAGTATTTT. Its protein product is CASSLWVTVGDAWESSDTQYF.

The V call is TRBV5-4, the J call TRBJ2-1; D possibly matches TRBD1 or TRBD2 (5 bases each). Germline V gene lookup returns CDR1 SGHNT and CDR2 YYREEE (reference sequence). Trimming took 8 bases from V and 5 from J, leaving 20 bases between them. The CDR3 has 15 amino acids. CDR3 protein: CARSRLDEGHNEQFF. The CDR3 DNA reads as TGTGCCAGAAGCCGATTGGATGAGGGGCACAATGAGCAGTTCTTC.

This clonotype was seen only a few times. The V gene is TRBV29-1, the J gene TRBJ2-3, with D possibly TRBD1 on 6 matching bases. This CDR3 has 13 amino acids. Germline CDR1 SQVTM, CDR2 ANQGSEA. V lost 7 bases and J lost 4, with 15 bases in between. DNA of the CDR3: TGCAGCGGGGTCAGACAGGTTCCAGATACGCAGTATTTT. Protein: CSGVRQVPDTQYF.

This chain connects TRBV24-1 to TRBJ1-4; D gene uncertain. This CDR3 has 13 residues. Per the germline V gene, CDR1 is KGHDR and CDR2 is SFDVKD. Trimming pared 0 bases from V and 8 bases from J, leaving 6 bases between. Here the CDR3 reads CATSDLREEKLFF. CDR3 DNA: TGTGCCACCAGTGATTTGAGGGAGGAAAAACTGTTTTTT.

The chain joins TRBV4-3 to TRBJ1-1; TRBD1 agrees at 10 bases. V lost 3 bases to trimming and J lost 5 bases; unmatched junction nucleotides: 6. Looked up from germline, CDR1 is LGHNA and CDR2 is YSLEER. The CDR3 covers 15 residues. The CDR3 reads CASSQRGTGVTEAFF. Here the CDR3 DNA reads TGCGCCAGCAGCCAGAGGGGGACAGGGGTAACTGAAGCTTTCTTT.

V and J are TRBV9 and TRBJ1-1; 7 positions match TRBD1. The trim removed 3 bases at V and 1 base at J, leaving 0 bases unmatched. Germline lookup yields CDR1 SGDLS and CDR2 YYNGEE. The CDR3 loop spans 13 amino acids. In DNA, the CDR3 is TGTGCCAGCAGCGGACAGGGGAACACTGAAGCTTTCTTT. Translated, it gives CASSGQGNTEAFF. Filled out from reference TRBV9 and TRBJ1-1, the complete variable domain reads DSGVTQTPKHLITATGQRVTLRCSPRSGDLSVYWYQQSLDQGLQFLIQYYNGEERAKGNILERFSAQQFPDLHSELNLSSLELGDSALYFCASSGQGNTEAFFGQGTRLTVV.

This clonotype was seen a handful of times. The chain links TRBV7-9 to TRBJ1-2, with D tentatively TRBD1 (5 bases). CDR3 length equals 15 residues. Germline lookup yields CDR1 SEHNR and CDR2 FQNEAQ (reference sequence). The ends were cut back, 5 bases at V and 3 bases at J, with 16 bases in the middle. Here the CDR3 reads CASSPGRGRYYGYTF. The CDR3 DNA reads TGTGCCAGCAGCCCAGGACGGGGACGATACTATGGCTACACCTTC.

V usage is TRBV27 and J usage is TRBJ2-2, with a weak D call TRBD1 (5 bases). The CDR3 spans 14 residues. The germline gives CDR1 MNHEY, CDR2 SMNVEV (reference sequence). Trimming took 8 bases from V and 3 from J, leaving 13 bases between them. The CDR3 sequence: CASGRGSHTGELFF. Written as DNA, the CDR3 is TGTGCCAGCGGAAGGGGATCCCACACCGGGGAGCTGTTTTTT.

The V gene is TRBV4-1, the J gene TRBJ1-6; D uncertain. The CDR3 covers 16 residues. V shed 0 bases and J shed 8 bases, with 14 bases lying between them. Germline V gene sequence: CDR1 MGHRA, CDR2 YSYEKL. This CDR3 is CASSQDQVVDDSPLHF. DNA of the CDR3: TGCGCCAGCAGCCAAGATCAAGTGGTCGACGATTCACCCCTCCACTTT.

This clonotype was counted a few times. The chain employs TRBV2 and TRBJ1-2; D possibly corresponds to TRBD1 (6 bases). Trimming removed 7 bases at V and 4 bases at J, with 19 bases between. Germline assignment: CDR1 SNHLY and CDR2 FYNNEI. The CDR3 has 15 residues. DNA of the CDR3: TGTGCCAGCACCGGAAATTCCGGGACACCCTATGGCTACACCTTC. Translation gives CASTGNSGTPYGYTF.

This clonotype was counted ten times or more. This chain connects TRBV6-2 or TRBV6-3 to TRBJ2-1; tentative D call: TRBD2 (5 bases). V was trimmed by 4 bases and J by 6 bases, leaving 10 bases between them. Germline CDR1 and CDR2: MNHEY and SVGEGT. There are 13 residues in the CDR3. DNA for the CDR3: TGTGCCAGCAGTTTCGTGGGGAGCAATGAGCAGTTCTTC. Translating it yields CASSFVGSNEQFF.

By share, this clonotype counts as medium-sized (0.01 to 0.1%). The chain is built from TRBV6-1 and TRBJ2-7; tentatively, D is TRBD1 or TRBD2 (5 bases each). V gave up 5 bases and J gave up 6 bases, with 8 bases separating them. CDR1 MNHNS and CDR2 SASEGT come from the germline V gene. The CDR3 runs to 11 residues. The CDR3 sequence: CASSSGTEQYF. In DNA form, the CDR3 reads TGTGCCAGCAGTTCAGGGACCGAGCAGTACTTC.

The V and J genes are TRBV28 and TRBJ1-2; TRBD1 agrees at 8 bases. This CDR3 has 15 amino acids. The germline CDR1 and CDR2 sequences are MDHEN and SYDVKM. The V and J ends lost 5 bases and 4 bases, in that order; junction bases with no gene match: 9. The CDR3 region is CASSRPQTGVYGYTF. The CDR3 coding sequence is TGTGCCAGCAGTCGACCTCAGACAGGGGTCTATGGCTACACCTTC.

This clonotype occurred many times. The rearrangement uses TRBV28 and TRBJ2-3; no clear D. V lost 3 bases and J lost 2, with 3 bases in between. Germline assignment: CDR1 MDHEN and CDR2 SYDVKM. The CDR3 is 12 residues long. The CDR3, as DNA: TGTGCCAGCAGTTTGTACACAGATACGCAGTATTTT. Encoded protein: CASSLYTDTQYF.

V usage is TRBV2 and J usage is TRBJ2-1, with D possibly TRBD2 on 5 matching bases. The germline gives CDR1 SNHLY, CDR2 FYNNEI. The CDR3 loop spans 11 amino acids. Between the trimmed V and J ends, which lost 8 bases and 8 bases, there was a span of 10 bases. CDR3 sequence reads: CASRRVDEQFF. The CDR3 DNA sequence: TGTGCCAGCCGGCGGGTGGATGAGCAGTTCTTC.

This clonotype was counted ten times or more. Written as DNA, the CDR3 is TGCGCCAGCAGCCTGGAAAACGGGCGGGGAGTCTTCAATGAGCAGTTCTTC. Translated, it gives CASSLENGRGVFNEQFF. The chain recombines TRBV5-1 with TRBJ2-1, with D perhaps TRBD2 (6 bases). Trimming left V 4 bases short and J 6 bases short, with 23 bases between. Germline loops: CDR1 SGHRS, CDR2 YFSETQ. The CDR3 covers 17 residues. Full variable domain (rest looked up from reference TRBV5-1 and TRBJ2-1): KAGVTQTPRYLIKTRGQQVTLSCSPISGHRSVSWYQQTPGQGLQFLFEYFSETQRNKGNFPGRFSGRQFSNSRSEMNVSTLELGDSALYLCASSLENGRGVFNEQFFGPGTRLTVL.

This clonotype was seen a few times. The chain links TRBV9 to TRBJ1-3, with 9 bases identical to TRBD1. The CDR3 runs to 16 residues. V trimming: 1 base; J trimming: 3 bases; junction bases outside the gene matches: 5. Germline V gene lookup returns CDR1 SGDLS and CDR2 YYNGEE. The DNA for the CDR3 is TGTGCCAGCAGCGTATTGGACAGGGGATATGGAAACACCATATATTTT. Protein product: CASSVLDRGYGNTIYF.